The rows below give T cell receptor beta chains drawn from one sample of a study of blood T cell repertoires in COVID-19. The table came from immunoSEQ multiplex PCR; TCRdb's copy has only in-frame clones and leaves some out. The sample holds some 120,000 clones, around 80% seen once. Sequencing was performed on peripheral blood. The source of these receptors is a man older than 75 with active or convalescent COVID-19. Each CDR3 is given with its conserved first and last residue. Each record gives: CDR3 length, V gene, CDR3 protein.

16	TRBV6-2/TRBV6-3	CASSYSWDRMNTEAFF
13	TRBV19	CASSQGSNQPQHF
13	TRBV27	CASSPGDSYTIYF
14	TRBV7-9	CASRLQGADTEAFF
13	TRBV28	CASNPAGNYGYTF
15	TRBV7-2	CASSLVRQGTSPLHF
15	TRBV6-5	CASTPGGGGNQPQHF
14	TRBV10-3	CAISDSVPNYGYTF
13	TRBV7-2	CASSTGLAYTQYF
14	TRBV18	CASSRGQDYNEQFF
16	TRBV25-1	CASSELGAGGQETQYF
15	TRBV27	CASSLSGRGNNEQFF
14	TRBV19	CASTFLAGPHGYTF
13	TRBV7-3	CASSLGPYNEQFF
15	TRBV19	CASSIVRTAGNTIYF
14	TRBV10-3	CAISDDRGLGGYTF
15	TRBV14	CASSPGTGFSYEQYF
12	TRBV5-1	CASSGQQETQYF
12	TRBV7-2	CASSLGQGSYTF
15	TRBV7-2	CASSIGLAYQETQYF
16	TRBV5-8	CASSSGRGMVTDTQYF
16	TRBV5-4	CASSLDLAGAANEQYF
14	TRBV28	CASRQGVPNSPLHF
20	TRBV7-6	CASSLGSGQSGPGLHYEQYF